The present T cell receptor (beta chain) was sequenced within a study of Ad26.COV2.S vaccination and SARS-CoV-2 variants (dated by TCRdb to 2020 to 2023). With respect to the entire study: Donors in the vaccine arm were drawn from COV1001, a phase I-IIa trial of Ad26.COV2.S in healthy adults that was multicentre, randomized, double-blind and placebo-controlled. Ad26.COV2.S was given intramuscularly at 5x10^10 or 1x10^11 viral particles, as a single shot or as two shots 56 days apart. The specificity and breadth of SARS-CoV-2-reactive T cell receptors after Ad26.COV2.S vaccination were assessed by TCRbeta repertoire sequencing. A total of 32 samples were included in the TCR-sequenced set, comprising roughly 19 Ad26.COV2.S vaccine recipients, 5 placebo recipients and 8 SARS-CoV-2 convalescent individuals. Trial participants were randomized into five groups of five: low-dose or high-dose Ad26.COV2.S given once or twice, or placebo on both occasions. Blinding of investigators to trial group allocation was maintained during experiments and outcome assessment.

The paper's findings and limits, for the study overall: The authors noted that the TCR breadth and depth analyses may have underestimated total T cell responses. Spike-specific TCR breadth was higher in Ad26.COV2.S recipients than in placebo recipients (P = 0.0014). Comparable non-spike TCR breadth was observed between vaccine and placebo recipients, consistent with only spike being contained in the vaccine. Substantial breadth of spike-specific CD8+ and CD4+ T cell responses was reported after vaccination. The study was not powered for comparison of responses between vaccine doses or regimens.

CDR1 ENHRY and CDR2 SYGVKD were looked up in the germline V gene. The CDR3 runs 15 amino acids, cysteine and phenylalanine included. Just CDR3 DNA is preserved here, 45 bases in frame from base 1. Germline trimming amounts to 0 bases on V and 8 bases on J, with 4 as the count of junction bases outside the gene matches. According to the study, the label for this sample's treatment or condition signals: approximately 18 received Ad26.COV2.S at low or high dose, single or two shots; 5 received placebo; per-sample allocation not given. Repertoires of vaccine and placebo recipients were sequenced from samples taken on day 63 after the first injection. In Cohort 1b, 25 adults aged 18-55 years were enrolled at a single site in Boston, USA, between 29 July and 7 August 2020. Ad26.COV2.S was a replication-incompetent adenovirus type 26 vector that expressed a prefusion-stabilized SARS-CoV-2 spike protein derived from the original Wuhan strain.

In the case of this clone: Which antigen it targets is not known. Within one base of it there is no much larger clone, and no base qualities were kept.

The immunoSEQ Assay was the method used to sequence TCRbeta CDR3 regions. After extraction, genomic DNA underwent amplification by bias-controlled multiplex PCR, followed by high-throughput sequencing. The study's processing was this. To quantify the absolute abundance of every unique TCRbeta CDR3 region, sequences were collapsed and filtered. T cell fraction was estimated by normalizing TCRbeta template counts to usable DNA, with usable DNA measured through amplification of reference genes found in all nucleated cells. Repertoire TCRs were annotated as SARS-CoV-2-specific by exact matching of V gene, CDR3 amino acid sequence and J gene to a known reactive TCR set. MIRA supplied the reference SARS-CoV-2 TCR set, which was filtered for enrichment in COVID-19-positive ImmuneCODE repertoires so that public or cross-reactive TCRs were removed. Drawing on the MIRA antigens, annotated TCRs were analysed further at the level of specific ORF or position within ORF. Breadth was defined as annotated unique rearrangements over total unique productive rearrangements; depth was the summed frequency of those rearrangements. Two-sided Wilcoxon rank-sum tests were applied when comparing TCR breadth between groups. TCRdb holds this immuneACCESS table with in-frame rearrangements only. Some clones are missing; in checked studies, unresolved V genes explain under half, and the rest has no known cause. The DNA was the basis for D and trimming; V, J and clone size are from that table. This sample comprises some 370,000 clones, approximately 83% of them detected only once. Around 7.4% of the sample comes from the top ten.

The specimen was peripheral blood, collected in a trial of Ad26.COV2.S vaccine versus placebo. This receptor was taken from a person aged 18 to 59 who received the Ad26.COV2.S COVID-19 vaccine or a placebo. The receptor chain draws on TRBV10-3 and TRBJ1-4; the junction holds 9 bases that match TRBD1. In nucleotide form, the sequence is TGTGCCATCAGTGAGTCGACAGGGGGTGACGAAAAACTGTTTTTT. Its amino acids are CAISESTGGDEKLFF.